The T cell receptor beta chain described here comes from a study of T cells in Graves' hyperthyroidism and ophthalmopathy. Exclusions: uncontrolled infection, other autoimmune disease, pregnancy, lactation. PBMCs came from over 8.5 ml fresh peripheral blood. This clonotype appeared a few times. TCR beta CDR3 regions were amplified from RNA. First-round RT-PCR targeting the TCR CDR3 was performed with the HTBI primer set. TCRdb re-analysed the multiplex PCR reads in MiXCR, keeping a single row per CDR3 protein. The sample lists fewer than 650,000 distinct CDR3 sequences, around 15% occurring once. V dropped 0 bases and J dropped 4; count of bases not matched to a gene: 4. Germline-derived CDR1 and CDR2 are SGHRS and YFSETQ. This CDR3 region has 15 residues.

The chain uses TRBV5-1 and TRBJ2-3; 8 bases map to TRBD1. What was sequenced was blood. The sequence was collected from a woman between 40 and 55 years old with Graves' hyperthyroidism. The CDR3 region has the DNA TGCGCCAGCAGCTTGGGACAGGGGAACGCAGATACGCAGTATTTT. It encodes CASSLGQGNADTQYF.